The present T cell receptor (beta chain) was sequenced within a study of blood T cell repertoires in COVID-19. Study-level information: Specimens from acute and convalescent COVID-19 originated in the United States, Italy and Spain. T cells, B-cell-depleted T cells, or PBMCs supplied cDNA or gDNA.

Germline loops: CDR1 DFQATT, CDR2 SNEGSKA (reference sequence). The CDR3 contains 11 residues. V lost 5 bases, J lost 0 bases, and 4 bases lay in between. The authors' processing: Amplification from reference gene primers served as the basis for estimated nucleated cell counts. Sequencing was performed with immunoSEQ multiplex PCR; in TCRdb, only in-frame clones are kept and a portion is missing. V, J and clone size are those of that table, while D and trimming were read from the DNA. Among tens of thousands of clones listed, more than 80% were seen once. Sequenced input: peripheral blood. The TCR was taken from a woman aged 80 or older with active or convalescent COVID-19. The rearrangement joins TRBV20-1 to TRBJ1-2; D remains ambiguous. The CDR3: CSAEANYGYTF. The CDR3 DNA reads TGCAGTGCTGAGGCTAACTATGGCTACACCTTC.